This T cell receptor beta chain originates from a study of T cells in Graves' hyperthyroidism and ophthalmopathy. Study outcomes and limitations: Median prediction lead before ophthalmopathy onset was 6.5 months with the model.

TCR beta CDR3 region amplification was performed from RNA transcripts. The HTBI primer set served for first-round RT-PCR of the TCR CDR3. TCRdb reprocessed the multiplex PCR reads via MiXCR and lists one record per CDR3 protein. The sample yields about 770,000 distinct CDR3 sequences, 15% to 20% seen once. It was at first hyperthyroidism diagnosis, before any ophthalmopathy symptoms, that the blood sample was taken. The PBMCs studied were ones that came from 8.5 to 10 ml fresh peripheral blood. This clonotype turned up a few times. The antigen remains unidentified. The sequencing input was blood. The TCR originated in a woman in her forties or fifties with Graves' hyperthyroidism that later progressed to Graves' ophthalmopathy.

The DNA of the CDR3 is TGTGCCAGCAGCGTGGCCGGGACTTCAAACACCGGGGAGCTGTTTTTT. Residues: CASSVAGTSNTGELFF. The rearrangement links TRBV9 to TRBJ2-2; D may be TRBD2 (6 bases). Trimming stripped 2 bases from V and 2 bases from J, with 13 bases between. The CDR3 length is 16 residues. The germline gives CDR1 SGDLS, CDR2 YYNGEE.